Listed below are T cell receptor beta chains from one sample, sequenced in a study of cytomegalovirus exposure and HLA in healthy donors. Profiling relied on immunoSEQ multiplex PCR, and the TCRdb table lists in-frame clones only, not all of them. The data show approximately 240,000 clones, about 93% seen once. The specimen was PBMCs. These receptors were obtained from a woman under 30 in good health and CMV-seronegative. The CDR3 runs from the conserved cysteine through the conserved F or W. D genes are given only for firm matches. The size of a clone is reported for some rows only, either as once, few or many, or as a class for expanded clones.

D	size	J	V	CDR3	DNA
-	-	TRBJ1-2	TRBV6-5	CASSYFGQTKDGYTF	TGTGCCAGCAGTTATTTTGGACAGACTAAGGATGGCTACACCTTC
TRBD1	-	TRBJ1-5	TRBV5-6	CASSSRRGGAEQPQHF	TGTGCCAGCAGCTCACGGAGAGGGGGCGCGGAACAGCCCCAGCATTTT
TRBD1	once	TRBJ1-2	TRBV7-9	CASSLRGHGYTF	TGTGCCAGCAGCTTAAGGGGGCACGGCTACACCTTC
TRBD1	few	TRBJ1-2	TRBV6-1	CAWAQGIGRGYTF	TGTGCCTGGGCACAGGGGATTGGGCGCGGCTACACCTTC
-	-	TRBJ1-2	TRBV6-5	CASRGLKYGYTF	TGTGCCAGCAGGGGGCTAAAGTATGGCTACACCTTC
-	-	TRBJ1-6	TRBV6-5	CASSYSGRGDSPLHF	TGTGCCAGCAGTTACTCGGGGCGGGGGGATTCACCCCTCCACTTT
-	-	TRBJ2-7	TRBV7-2	CASSSSFSYEQYF	TGTGCCAGCAGCTCAAGCTTCTCCTACGAGCAGTACTTC
TRBD1	once	TRBJ1-5	TRBV19	CASSAITGDGLYSNQPQHF	TGTGCCAGTAGTGCTATAACAGGGGACGGCCTTTATAGCAATCAGCCCCAGCATTTT
TRBD1	-	TRBJ1-3	TRBV28	CASSPPDRRTGGNTIYF	TGTGCCAGCAGTCCACCAGACAGGCGCACAGGGGGGAACACCATATATTTT
-	-	TRBJ2-1	TRBV30	CAWTGPTVPLRNEQFF	TGTGCCTGGACAGGGCCGACAGTCCCCCTCCGCAATGAGCAGTTCTTC
TRBD2	-	TRBJ2-3	TRBV5-4	CASSSLAGGVEFGTDTQYF	TGTGCCAGCAGCTCTTTAGCGGGAGGGGTGGAGTTTGGCACAGATACGCAGTATTTT
-	-	TRBJ2-3	TRBV28	CASSLSGFTDTQYF	TGTGCCAGCAGTTTATCTGGCTTCACAGATACGCAGTATTTT
TRBD1	-	TRBJ2-7	TRBV28	CASSLGAGGASIMDEQYF	TGTGCCAGCAGTTTGGGGGCAGGGGGCGCAAGTATTATGGACGAGCAGTACTTC
TRBD2	-	TRBJ2-2	TRBV15	CATSREAGLDAGELFF	TGTGCCACCAGCAGAGAAGCGGGATTGGATGCCGGGGAGCTGTTTTTT
-	-	TRBJ1-3	TRBV5-6	CASSLFREVPNTIYF	TGTGCCAGCAGCTTGTTCAGGGAAGTGCCAAACACCATATATTTT
-	-	TRBJ2-3	TRBV18	CASSPTLGPDTQYF	TGTGCCAGCTCACCCACATTGGGCCCAGATACGCAGTATTTT
-	-	TRBJ2-2	TRBV9	CASNPGTNTGELFF	TGTGCCAGCAACCCCGGGACAAACACCGGGGAGCTGTTTTTT
-	-	TRBJ1-1	TRBV6-1	CASSEAGNTEAFF	TGTGCCAGCAGTGAGGCAGGAAACACTGAAGCTTTCTTT
TRBD1	-	TRBJ1-2	TRBV19	CASSARQGPGYTF	TGTGCCAGTAGTGCGCGACAGGGACCTGGCTACACCTTC
-	-	TRBJ2-1	TRBV4-1	CASSLRDPWRDRNNEQFF	TGCGCCAGCAGCCTGAGGGATCCGTGGCGGGATCGGAACAATGAGCAGTTCTTC
-	-	TRBJ2-7	TRBV6-8	CASPTEIQAILIYEQYF	TGTGCCAGCCCGACGGAGATACAGGCGATCCTAATCTACGAGCAGTACTTC
-	-	TRBJ2-2	TRBV30	CAGRGRGARGELFF	TGTGCCGGGCGGGGCCGGGGGGCGCGGGGGGAGCTGTTTTTT
TRBD1	-	TRBJ2-1	TRBV30	CAWSVGSGTGYNEQFF	TGTGCCTGGAGTGTCGGGTCCGGGACAGGGTACAATGAGCAGTTCTTC
-	few	TRBJ2-1	TRBV4-2	CASSLHLRTPTYNEQFF	TGTGCCAGCAGCCTGCACCTCCGGACACCCACCTACAATGAGCAGTTCTTC
-	-	TRBJ1-1	TRBV7-6	CASSLVMVGGGENTEAFF	TGTGCCAGCAGCTTAGTCATGGTCGGCGGGGGAGAAAACACTGAAGCTTTCTTT
-	once	TRBJ2-1	TRBV7-9	CASSLEKREQFF	TGTGCCAGCAGCTTAGAGAAGCGCGAGCAGTTCTTC
-	-	TRBJ1-4	TRBV27	CASKPPRGSTNEKLFF	TGTGCCAGCAAGCCCCCCAGAGGATCAACTAATGAAAAACTGTTCTTT
-	-	TRBJ2-7	TRBV5-8	CASSPTGELYEQYF	TGTGCCAGCAGCCCGACAGGAGAACTCTACGAGCAGTACTTC
-	-	TRBJ2-7	TRBV27	CASSPSGAREQYF	TGTGCCAGCAGTCCCTCAGGGGCGAGGGAGCAGTACTTC
-	-	TRBJ2-1	TRBV6-1	CASRGGNEQFF	TGTGCCAGCCGAGGAGGGAATGAGCAGTTCTTC
-	-	TRBJ2-4	TRBV5-1	CASSQREFRENIQYF	TGCGCCAGCAGCCAACGGGAGTTCAGGGAAAACATTCAGTACTTC
-	-	TRBJ1-1	TRBV6-5	CASTKNTEAFF	TGTGCCAGCACTAAGAACACTGAAGCTTTCTTT
TRBD2	-	TRBJ2-7	TRBV14	CASSRGTSGSSYEQYF	TGTGCCAGCAGCCGGGGGACTAGCGGGAGTTCCTACGAGCAGTACTTC
-	-	TRBJ1-2	TRBV29-1	CSVEDQGRDGYTF	TGCAGCGTTGAAGATCAGGGGAGGGATGGCTACACCTTC
-	-	TRBJ2-7	TRBV5-4	CASSLFRGSTYEQYF	TGTGCCAGCAGCTTGTTCAGAGGAAGCACCTACGAGCAGTACTTC
-	-	TRBJ1-1	TRBV15	CATSRDQYVGAFF	-
TRBD2	-	TRBJ2-5	TRBV29-1	CSVSTPSSGKYQETQYF	TGCAGCGTTTCCACGCCTTCTAGCGGAAAGTACCAAGAGACCCAGTACTTC
-	-	TRBJ1-1	TRBV5-1	CASSWRAGNTEAFF	TGCGCCAGCAGCTGGCGCGCAGGGAACACTGAAGCTTTCTTT
-	-	TRBJ2-7	TRBV7-9	CASSLPRISSSSYEQYF	TGTGCCAGCAGCCTTCCCCGTATTAGTTCGAGCTCCTACGAGCAGTACTTC
TRBD2	-	TRBJ2-3	TRBV10-3	CAISGTSVTDTQYF	TGTGCCATCAGTGGGACTAGCGTGACAGATACGCAGTATTTT
-	once	TRBJ1-1	TRBV28	CASSYALSPNTEAFF	TGTGCCAGCAGTTACGCCCTGAGCCCGAACACTGAAGCTTTCTTT
-	few	TRBJ2-7	TRBV4-1	CASSQVSSYEQYF	TGCGCCAGCAGCCAAGTGTCGTCCTACGAGCAGTACTTC
-	-	TRBJ1-1	TRBV5-4	CASSPLERALNTEAFF	TGTGCCAGCAGCCCCCTTGAGAGAGCGTTGAACACTGAAGCTTTCTTT